This entry lists 21 T cell receptor beta chains sequenced from one sample in a study of T-cell reconstitution after alpha-beta-depleted transplantation in children (dated by TCRdb to about 2016). Libraries were prepared through PCR. Sequencer: Illumina HiSeq 2500. Molecular barcoding was employed in the preparation of TCR libraries, with unique molecular identifiers being used to normalize TCRbeta repertoire quantification. TCRdb itself trimmed the public reads at Q25 with fastp, ran MiXCR and retained productive beta chains. Each entry merges the rows of one CDR3 protein and shows their most common DNA and genes. The sample has more than 400,000 distinct CDR3 sequences on record, about an eighth of them singletons. The top ten clones comprise about 14% of the sample. The sample's treatment or condition label is to be understood as: allogeneic hematopoietic cell transplantation with graft depleted of TCRalphabeta T cells and CD19 B cells.

The material sequenced was PBMCs, mostly from graft donor cells, taken 180 days after TCRalphabeta/CD19-depleted stem cell transplant. The receptors were gathered from a female patient aged 2-9 years who had a stem cell transplant for aplastic anemia, so the T cells may come from the graft donor.

This clonotype occurred a few times. The chain couples TRBV9 to TRBJ2-3; 10 bases agree with TRBD2. From germline, CDR1 is SGDLS and CDR2 YYNGEE. The CDR3 has 16 amino acids. Trimming took 0 bases from V and 4 from J; bases not matched to a gene: 5. The CDR3 sequence: CASSVASGGLADTQYF. CDR3 DNA: TGTGCCAGCAGCGTAGCTAGCGGGGGATTGGCAGATACGCAGTATTTT.

The chain joins TRBV29-1 to TRBJ2-1; TRBD2 matches at 11 bases. CDR1 and CDR2 from the germline V gene are SQVTM and ANQGSEA. The CDR3 spans 13 residues. Trimming took 6 bases from V and 7 from J; bases not matched to a gene: 5. CDR3 DNA sequence: TGCAGCGTAGGGACTAGCGGTCGGAATGAGCAGTTCTTC. Translating it yields CSVGTSGRNEQFF.

A few counts support this clonotype. The CDR3 loop is CASSFQQDNQPQHF. CDR3 nucleotides: TGTGCCAGCAGTTTTCAACAGGACAATCAGCCCCAGCATTTT. The chain carries TRBV12-3 or TRBV12-4 and TRBJ1-5; D perhaps matches TRBD1 (5 bases). The CDR3 is 14 residues long. V was pared by 3 bases and J by 3 bases, with 9 bases between.

This clonotype was detected a few times. The gene calls are TRBV6-2 or TRBV6-3 and TRBJ2-7, with 7 bases fitting TRBD1. V gave up 7 bases and J gave up 3 bases; unmatched junction bases: 9. CDR3 length: 14 amino acids. The germline gives CDR1 MNHEY, CDR2 SVGEGT. The CDR3 spells CASTPRQGIYEQYV. As DNA, the CDR3 is TGTGCCAGCACTCCAAGACAGGGAATCTACGAGCAGTACGTC.

This chain's CDR3 is CASSTGTGLNTEAFF. The CDR3 DNA is TGTGCCAGCTCTACCGGGACAGGCTTGAACACTGAAGCTTTCTTT. The chain links TRBV18 to TRBJ1-1; 8 nucleotides align to TRBD1. J lost 0 bases, V lost 6 bases, and 6 bases had no gene match. The CDR3 totals 15 residues. CDR1 KGHSH and CDR2 LQKENI come from the germline V gene.

This clonotype has a count of ten or more. The chain carries TRBV5-1 and TRBJ1-1; D gene unclear. V was shortened by 4 bases and J by 0 bases, with 4 bases between the two germline ends. From germline, CDR1 is SGHRS and CDR2 YFSETQ. CDR3 length: 12 amino acids. Here the CDR3 DNA reads TGCGCCAGCAGCCTCTTGAACACTGAAGCTTTCTTT. The encoded protein is CASSLLNTEAFF.

This clonotype was counted between two and nine times. The gene calls are TRBV7-9 and TRBJ2-5; the D gene is possibly TRBD1 (6 bases). Trimming removed 5 bases from V and 5 bases from J, with 15 bases in between. The CDR3 has 14 amino acids. CDR1 is SEHNR, CDR2 FQNEAQ, per germline (reference sequence). The CDR3 protein is CASSIHRVQETQYF. The DNA for the CDR3 is TGTGCCAGCAGCATCCACAGGGTTCAGGAGACCCAGTACTTC.

This clonotype was detected only a few times. This chain uses TRBV29-1 with TRBJ2-1; the D gene is possibly TRBD1 (6 bases). The CDR3 has 14 amino acids. Germline CDR1 reads SQVTM; CDR2 reads ANQGSEA. V was clipped by 6 bases and J by 4 bases, with 16 bases between them. The CDR3 DNA sequence: TGCAGCGTCCGCAGGGGCCCAAATTACAATGAGCAGTTCTTC. This encodes CSVRRGPNYNEQFF.

This clonotype was found a few times. The chain recombines TRBV6-2 or TRBV6-3 with TRBJ2-2; 8 nucleotides match TRBD2. V was pared by 0 bases and J by 7 bases, with 22 bases of the junction left unmatched. The CDR3 runs to 21 residues. Germline loops: CDR1 MNHEY, CDR2 SVGEGT. As DNA, the CDR3 is TGTGCCAGCAGTTACTCCTGCTCGACTGTTAGCGGGATAATCTTGAACGGGGAGCTGTTTTTT. Its translation: CASSYSCSTVSGIILNGELFF.

The rearrangement links TRBV19 to TRBJ2-1; TRBD1 matches 7 bases. The CDR3 has 14 amino acids. With 1 base clipped from V and 6 bases from J, the junction kept 3 bases outside the gene matches. Looked up from germline, CDR1 is LNHDA and CDR2 is SQIVND (reference sequence). The CDR3 bases are TGTGCCAGTAGTATAGCGCCAGGGGGCAATGAGCAGTTCTTC. It specifies CASSIAPGGNEQFF.

The chain has TRBV10-3 and TRBJ1-2; no reliable D call. CDR3 length: 14 amino acids. Germline CDR1 ENHRY, CDR2 SYGVKD. V was shortened by 4 bases and J by 3 bases, with 12 bases between the two germline ends. The CDR3 region is CAISVSTDYYGYTF. The CDR3 nucleotides read TGTGCCATCAGTGTAAGCACAGACTACTATGGCTACACCTTC.

This clonotype was seen at least ten times. The chain carries TRBV7-2 and TRBJ2-7; D possibly corresponds to TRBD1 (6 bases). V was trimmed by 1 base and J by 2 bases, leaving 9 bases between them. The CDR3 is made up of 14 amino acids. Per the germline V gene, CDR1 is SGHTA and CDR2 is FQGNSA. The CDR3 sequence is CASSLGRGAYEQYF. DNA for the CDR3: TGTGCCAGCAGCTTAGGCAGGGGTGCCTACGAGCAGTACTTC.

Ten or more counts support this clonotype. The rearrangement joins TRBV5-1 to TRBJ2-5, with TRBD1 as a possible D gene (6 bases). The CDR3 sequence is 17 residues long. Per germline, CDR1 SGHRS and CDR2 YFSETQ. V was cut by 0 bases and J by 2 bases, with 17 bases left in between. CDR3 amino acids: CASSLEAGERRQETQYF. The CDR3 DNA is TGCGCCAGCAGCTTGGAGGCAGGGGAGAGGAGGCAAGAGACCCAGTACTTC.

This clonotype was seen repeatedly, ten times or more. The chain uses TRBV12-3 or TRBV12-4 and TRBJ2-5; D is undetermined. The CDR3 sequence is 12 residues long. The V and J ends lost 5 bases and 2 bases respectively, with 6 bases between them. CDR3 amino acids: CASSLLQETQYF. The CDR3 DNA reads as TGTGCCAGCAGTCTCCTACAAGAGACCCAGTACTTC.

This clonotype showed up many times. The chain employs TRBV5-1 and TRBJ2-3; D possibly corresponds to TRBD2 (6 bases). Germline V CDR1 and CDR2: SGHRS, YFSETQ. Trimming cost V 2 bases and J 2 bases, with 12 bases left between them. This CDR3 has 15 amino acids. CDR3 DNA sequence: TGCGCCAGCAGCTTTAGCGGAAGACTCACAGATACGCAGTATTTT. Its protein is CASSFSGRLTDTQYF.

The chain has TRBV9 and TRBJ1-2; perhaps TRBD1 as D (5 bases). Trimming left V 0 bases short and J 8 bases short, with 23 bases between. Germline values: CDR1 SGDLS, CDR2 YYNGEE. This CDR3 spans 17 amino acids. CDR3 nucleotides: TGTGCCAGCAGCGTAGGGTTAACAGGTCGATTTCGAGAGGGCTACACCTTC. Residues: CASSVGLTGRFREGYTF.

This clonotype was seen a handful of times. V and J are TRBV9 and TRBJ2-7; 10 bases agree with TRBD1. Unmatched junction bases numbered 7, after V lost 4 bases and J lost 6 bases. The CDR3 loop spans 14 amino acids. Germline loops: CDR1 SGDLS, CDR2 YYNGEE. This chain's CDR3 is CASSRAGTGVEQYF. The CDR3 DNA reads as TGTGCCAGCAGCCGGGCCGGGACAGGGGTCGAGCAGTACTTC.

This clonotype was observed at least ten times. This chain links TRBV20-1 with TRBJ1-5; D gene unclear. V was clipped by 3 bases and J by 1 base, with 7 bases between them. The CDR3 has 13 residues. Germline V gene sequence: CDR1 DFQATT, CDR2 SNEGSKA (reference sequence). The CDR3 DNA reads TGCAGTGCTAGTGGCCTAAGCAATCAGCCCCAGCATTTT. It specifies CSASGLSNQPQHF.

This clonotype was counted ten times or more. The V call is TRBV5-1, the J call TRBJ2-7; D is uncertain. CDR3 size: 15 residues. The germline V and J ends were trimmed by 2 bases and 2 bases, with 14 bases remaining between them. CDR1 is SGHRS, CDR2 YFSETQ, per germline. In DNA form, the CDR3 reads TGCGCCAGCAGCTTTGAAGGCCTTTACCCCTACGAGCAGTACTTC. Protein product: CASSFEGLYPYEQYF.

This clonotype was detected many times. The rearrangement joins TRBV27 to TRBJ2-7, with 7 bases lining up with TRBD2. The CDR3 length is 14 residues. In germline, CDR1 is MNHEY, CDR2 SMNVEV (reference sequence). V shed 4 bases, J shed 0 bases, and the junction held 3 bases outside the gene matches. CDR3 coding DNA: TGTGCCAGCAGTTGGGAGGGATCCTCCTACGAGCAGTACGTC. It codes for CASSWEGSSYEQYV.

This clonotype turned up a few times. This chain connects TRBV4-3 to TRBJ2-3; TRBD2 matches 7 bases. The length of the CDR3 is 18 residues. J gave up 0 bases and V 0 bases, and 9 bases lay outside the gene matches. CDR1 is LGHNA and CDR2 is YSLEER in the germline V gene. CDR3 residues: CASSQDPLAETSTDTQYF. In DNA form, the CDR3 reads TGCGCCAGCAGCCAAGATCCCCTAGCGGAAACTAGCACAGATACGCAGTATTTT.